These T cell receptor beta chains were read from a single sample in a study of T cell responses to AZD1222 COVID-19 vaccine. The protocol was immunoSEQ multiplex PCR, while the TCRdb copy is restricted to in-frame clones and leaves out a portion. Seen here are about 170,000 clones, about 85% observed once, and the top ten hold less than 3%. The material was peripheral blood, obtained on day 0 of AZD1222 vaccination. The receptors were sampled from an adult in good health. The CDR3 runs from the conserved cysteine through the conserved F or W. The order of the fields is CDR3 length, V gene, J gene, clone size, D gene, CDR3 protein, CDR3 DNA. A D gene is named only where the DNA matches it firmly. The size of a clone is reported for some rows only, either as once, few or many, or as a class for expanded clones.

12	TRBV2	TRBJ1-2	-	-	CASSRGGYGYTF	TGTGCCAGCAGTAGGGGGGGCTATGGCTACACCTTC
14	TRBV15	TRBJ2-7	few	-	CATSSQRVSYEQYF	TGTGCCACCAGCTCACAGAGGGTCTCCTACGAGCAGTACTTC
14	TRBV2	TRBJ1-1	-	-	CASSEWGMNTEAFF	TGTGCCAGCAGTGAATGGGGCATGAACACTGAAGCTTTCTTT
13	TRBV30	TRBJ2-1	-	-	CAWSRAGQDEQFF	TGTGCCTGGAGTCGAGCGGGACAGGATGAGCAGTTCTTC
13	TRBV7-9	TRBJ2-7	-	TRBD1	CASSLDRGRKQYF	TGTGCCAGCAGCCTCGACAGGGGGCGCAAGCAGTACTTC
16	TRBV11-2	TRBJ1-5	-	-	CASSLHRAGGNQPQHF	TGTGCCAGCAGCTTGCACAGGGCCGGAGGCAATCAGCCCCAGCATTTT
15	TRBV6-5	TRBJ2-7	-	-	CASSYDNGGSYEQYF	TGTGCCAGCAGTTACGACAATGGGGGCTCCTACGAGCAGTACTTC
12	TRBV2	TRBJ2-7	once	TRBD1	CASSGQGYEQYF	TGTGCCAGCAGTGGACAGGGCTACGAGCAGTACTTC
13	TRBV27	TRBJ2-1	-	-	CASSFGSYNEQFF	TGTGCCAGCAGTTTTGGGAGCTACAATGAGCAGTTCTTC
14	TRBV3-1/TRBV3-2	TRBJ2-1	-	-	CASSPGNHGNEQFF	TGTGCCAGCAGCCCAGGGAATCACGGGAATGAGCAGTTCTTC
13	TRBV27	TRBJ1-1	-	-	CASRQGTNTEAFF	TGTGCCAGCAGGCAGGGTACCAACACTGAAGCTTTCTTT
19	TRBV27	TRBJ2-6	-	-	CASSPDSFLPSSGANVLTF	TGTGCCAGCAGTCCGGACAGTTTCTTACCGAGCTCTGGGGCCAACGTCCTGACTTTC
15	TRBV7-8	TRBJ2-3	-	-	CASSLASALTDTQYF	TGTGCCAGCAGCTTAGCGTCCGCCCTGACAGATACGCAGTATTTT
13	TRBV28	TRBJ1-1	-	-	CASSLFGSTEAFF	TGTGCCAGCAGTTTATTTGGCAGCACTGAAGCTTTCTTT
16	TRBV19	TRBJ1-5	-	-	CASSIFTGPFNQPQHF	TGTGCCAGTAGTATATTTACAGGGCCCTTCAATCAGCCCCAGCATTTT
15	TRBV9	TRBJ1-2	-	-	CASSVDSGEGWGYTF	TGTGCCAGCAGCGTAGACAGTGGTGAGGGCTGGGGCTACACCTTC
13	TRBV29-1	TRBJ2-5	-	-	CSGRLSGKETQYF	TGCAGCGGGAGGCTCTCGGGGAAAGAGACCCAGTACTTC
19	TRBV18	TRBJ2-3	-	TRBD2	CASSLALLSSGRRTDTQYF	TGTGCCAGCTCACTCGCCCTCCTATCTAGCGGGAGACGCACAGATACGCAGTATTTT
17	TRBV14	TRBJ2-1	-	TRBD1	CASSHALNRGAWNEQFF	TGTGCCAGCAGCCATGCCCTTAACAGGGGTGCCTGGAATGAGCAGTTCTTC
15	TRBV7-2	TRBJ1-5	-	-	CASSLGQPFYQPQHF	TGTGCCAGCAGCTTAGGGCAGCCGTTTTATCAGCCCCAGCATTTT
15	TRBV9	TRBJ2-2	-	-	CASSHTAWNTGELFF	TGTGCCAGCAGCCATACGGCGTGGAACACCGGGGAGCTGTTTTTT
12	TRBV15	TRBJ1-1	-	-	CATSRDHTEAFF	TGTGCCACCAGCAGAGATCACACTGAAGCTTTCTTT
16	TRBV24-1	TRBJ2-1	-	TRBD1	CATSGIGQGARNEQFF	TGTGCCACCAGTGGTATCGGGCAGGGGGCACGAAATGAGCAGTTCTTC
14	TRBV27	TRBJ2-7	-	-	CASSLQRRPREQYF	TGTGCCAGCAGTTTACAGCGGAGACCACGCGAGCAGTACTTC
15	TRBV19	TRBJ2-7	-	TRBD1	CASSSAGDSSYEQYF	TGTGCCAGTAGTTCGGCAGGGGACAGCTCCTACGAGCAGTACTTC
11	TRBV19	TRBJ1-2	-	-	CASTADYGYTF	TGTGCCAGTACCGCGGACTATGGCTACACCTTC
15	TRBV6-1	TRBJ2-2	-	-	CASSEEAGYAGELFF	TGTGCCAGCAGTGAAGAGGCAGGGTACGCCGGGGAGCTGTTTTTT
16	TRBV9	TRBJ2-3	-	TRBD2	CASSRLRAGGPDTQYF	TGTGCCAGCAGCCGCCTTAGAGCGGGAGGGCCAGATACGCAGTATTTT